Following are 9 T cell receptor beta chains from one sample sequenced in a study of T cell responses to AZD1222 COVID-19 vaccine. Assay used: immunoSEQ multiplex PCR; TCRdb lists only in-frame clones, some missing. In the table there are 75,000 to 100,000 clones, about 88% of which are singletons. Source: peripheral blood, taken on day 0 of AZD1222 vaccination. The receptors originated from an adult in good health.

The chain couples TRBV28 to TRBJ1-5; a possible D gene is TRBD1 (5 bases). The germline V gene encodes CDR1 MDHEN and CDR2 SYDVKM. V was pared by 6 bases and J by 7 bases, with 22 bases between. This CDR3 is built from 16 residues. DNA for the CDR3: TGTGCCAGCAGCAATCGGGGGTTCCGGGGGAGGCAGCCCCAGCATTTT. This sequence encodes CASSNRGFRGRQPQHF.

The chain recombines TRBV27 with TRBJ1-2; D call uncertain. V lost 4 bases to trimming and J lost 5 bases, with 5 bases between them. This CDR3 is built from 11 residues. In germline, CDR1 is MNHEY, CDR2 SMNVEV (reference sequence). This CDR3 is CASSSGYGYTF. CDR3 bases: TGTGCCAGCAGTTCGGGATATGGCTACACCTTC.

The V gene is TRBV4-1, the J gene TRBJ1-4, with TRBD1 matching 7 bases. The germline V gene encodes CDR1 MGHRA and CDR2 YSYEKL. The trim removed 4 bases at V and 4 bases at J, leaving 18 bases unmatched. The CDR3 runs 19 residues. The CDR3 spells CASSPTWNPGGGLNEKLFF. CDR3 DNA: TGCGCCAGCAGCCCCACCTGGAATCCAGGGGGGGGGCTTAATGAAAAACTGTTTTTT.

The J gene is TRBJ1-6, the V gene TRBV7-3, with no clear D. Per germline, CDR1 SGHTA and CDR2 FQGTGA. V lost 5 bases to trimming and J lost 0 bases, with 14 bases between them. This CDR3 comprises 17 residues. The CDR3 spells CASSLRTVSSYNSPLHF. DNA for the CDR3: TGTGCCAGCAGCCTCAGGACGGTTAGCTCCTATAATTCACCCCTCCACTTT.

This chain joins TRBV30 and TRBJ1-3, with TRBD1 as a possible D gene (6 bases). The CDR3 totals 13 residues. Looked up from germline, CDR1 is GTSNPN and CDR2 is SVGIG (reference sequence). The V and J ends lost 2 bases and 4 bases respectively, with 9 bases between them. The CDR3 DNA reads as TGTGCCTGGAGTTCAGGGGCAGGAAACACCATATATTTT. Its translation: CAWSSGAGNTIYF.

The V call is TRBV27, the J call TRBJ2-2; no clear D. Germline V gene data show CDR1 as MNHEY and CDR2 as SMNVEV (reference sequence). The CDR3 contains 13 residues. The V gene lost 6 bases and the J gene lost 0 bases, with 5 bases spanning the gap. The CDR3, as DNA: TGTGCCAGCAGACCCGCGAACACCGGGGAGCTGTTTTTT. It is translated as CASRPANTGELFF.

This clone was picked up one time. This rearrangement joins TRBV3-1 (or the pseudogene TRBV3-2) to TRBJ2-4; D gene uncertain. The CDR3 is 16 residues long. Germline CDR1 reads LGHDT; CDR2 reads YNNKEL (reference sequence). The germline V and J ends were trimmed by 0 bases and 7 bases, with 16 bases remaining between them. The CDR3 sequence: CASSQDRPTQRNIQYF. In nucleotides, the CDR3 is TGTGCCAGCAGCCAAGATCGGCCAACCCAACGGAACATTCAGTACTTC.

J is TRBJ2-1 and V is TRBV19; the match to TRBD2 covers 8 bases. CDR3 length equals 13 residues. Germline trimming cut 5 bases from V and 9 bases from J; bases unmatched to any gene: 6. The germline CDR1 and CDR2 sequences are LNHDA and SQIVND (reference sequence). The CDR3 DNA reads as TGTGCCAGTAGTTCCCGACTAGCGCGTGAGCAGTTCTTC. This codes for CASSSRLAREQFF.

The J gene is TRBJ1-6, the V gene TRBV2, with TRBD1 identical over 9 bases. Unmatched junction bases numbered 6, after V lost 3 bases and J lost 9 bases. Germline V gives CDR1 SNHLY, CDR2 FYNNEI. CDR3 length: 15 amino acids. The CDR3 loop is CASSDPQGAGSPLHF. For the CDR3, the DNA is TGTGCCAGCAGTGACCCACAGGGGGCGGGTTCACCCCTCCACTTT.